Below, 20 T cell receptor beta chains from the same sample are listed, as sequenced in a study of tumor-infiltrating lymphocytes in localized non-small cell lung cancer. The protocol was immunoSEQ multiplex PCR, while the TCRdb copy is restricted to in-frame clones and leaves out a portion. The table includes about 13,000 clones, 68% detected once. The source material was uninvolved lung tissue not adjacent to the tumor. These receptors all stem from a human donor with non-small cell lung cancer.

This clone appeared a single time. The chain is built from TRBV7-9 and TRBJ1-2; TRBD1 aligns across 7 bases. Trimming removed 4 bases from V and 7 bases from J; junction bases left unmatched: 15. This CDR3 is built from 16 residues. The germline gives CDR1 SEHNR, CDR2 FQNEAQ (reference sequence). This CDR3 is CASSYSGQRVLSGYTF. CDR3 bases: TGTGCCAGCAGCTATTCGGGACAGAGGGTTTTAAGTGGCTACACCTTC.

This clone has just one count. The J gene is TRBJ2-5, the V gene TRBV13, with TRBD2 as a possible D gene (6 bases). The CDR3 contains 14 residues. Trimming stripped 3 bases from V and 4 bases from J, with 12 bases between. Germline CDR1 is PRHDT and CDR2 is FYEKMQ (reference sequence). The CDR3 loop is CASSFGGRGETQYF. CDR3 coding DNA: TGTGCCAGCAGCTTCGGGGGACGGGGAGAGACCCAGTACTTC.

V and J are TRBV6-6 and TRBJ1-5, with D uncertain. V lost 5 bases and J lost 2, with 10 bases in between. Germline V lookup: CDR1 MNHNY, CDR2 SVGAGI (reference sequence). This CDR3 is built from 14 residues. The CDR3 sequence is CASSLPPGNQPQHF. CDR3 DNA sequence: TGTGCCAGCAGTCTCCCCCCAGGCAATCAGCCCCAGCATTTT.

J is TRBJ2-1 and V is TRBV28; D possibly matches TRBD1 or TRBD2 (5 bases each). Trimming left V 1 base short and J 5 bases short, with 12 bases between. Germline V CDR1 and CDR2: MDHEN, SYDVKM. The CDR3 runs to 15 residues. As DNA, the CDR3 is TGTGCCAGCAGTTTATTAGGGACGAAGGACAATGAGCAGTTCTTC. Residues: CASSLLGTKDNEQFF.

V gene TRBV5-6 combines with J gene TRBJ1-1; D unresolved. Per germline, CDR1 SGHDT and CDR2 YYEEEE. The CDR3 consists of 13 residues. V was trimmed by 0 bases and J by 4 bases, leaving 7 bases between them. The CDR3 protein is CASSLVVGTEAFF. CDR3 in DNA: TGTGCCAGCAGCTTGGTCGTGGGCACTGAAGCTTTCTTT.

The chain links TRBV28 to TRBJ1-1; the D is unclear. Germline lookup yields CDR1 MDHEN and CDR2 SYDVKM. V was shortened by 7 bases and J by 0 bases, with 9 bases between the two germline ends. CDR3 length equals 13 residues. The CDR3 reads CASITSLNTEAFF. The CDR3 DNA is TGTGCCAGCATTACAAGTCTGAACACTGAAGCTTTCTTT.

CDR3 sequence (DNA): TGCAGCGTTGGGTTTAGGACAGATGGCTACACCTTC. Its protein product is CSVGFRTDGYTF. The rearrangement links TRBV29-1 to TRBJ1-2; tentative D call: TRBD1 (6 bases). V lost 4 bases to trimming and J lost 6 bases, with 12 bases between them. This CDR3 has 12 amino acids. Germline CDR1 is SQVTM and CDR2 is ANQGSEA.

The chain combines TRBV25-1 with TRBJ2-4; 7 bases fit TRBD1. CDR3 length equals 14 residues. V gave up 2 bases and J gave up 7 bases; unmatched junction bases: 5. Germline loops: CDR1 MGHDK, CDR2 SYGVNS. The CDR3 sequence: CASSETGTVNIQYF. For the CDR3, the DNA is TGTGCCAGCAGTGAAACCGGGACAGTGAACATTCAGTACTTC.

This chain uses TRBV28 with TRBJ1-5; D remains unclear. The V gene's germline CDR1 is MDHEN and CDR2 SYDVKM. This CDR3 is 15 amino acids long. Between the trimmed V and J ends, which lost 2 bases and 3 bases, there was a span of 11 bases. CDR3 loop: CASSLVVHNNQPQHF. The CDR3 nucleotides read TGTGCCAGCAGTTTAGTCGTGCACAACAATCAGCCCCAGCATTTT.

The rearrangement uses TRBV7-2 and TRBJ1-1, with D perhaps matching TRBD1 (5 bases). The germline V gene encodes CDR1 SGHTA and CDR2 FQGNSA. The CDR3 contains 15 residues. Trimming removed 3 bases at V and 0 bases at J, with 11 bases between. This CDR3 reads CASSFYRSMNTEAFF. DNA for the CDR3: TGTGCCAGCAGCTTCTACAGGAGCATGAACACTGAAGCTTTCTTT.

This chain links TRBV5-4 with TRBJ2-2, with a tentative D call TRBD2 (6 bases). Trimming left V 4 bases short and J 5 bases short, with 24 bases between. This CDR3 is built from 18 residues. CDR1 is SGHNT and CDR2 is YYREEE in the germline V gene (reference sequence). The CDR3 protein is CASSGLSGPGVGTGELFF. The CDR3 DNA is TGTGCCAGCAGCGGGCTTAGCGGCCCCGGGGTAGGGACCGGGGAGCTGTTTTTT.

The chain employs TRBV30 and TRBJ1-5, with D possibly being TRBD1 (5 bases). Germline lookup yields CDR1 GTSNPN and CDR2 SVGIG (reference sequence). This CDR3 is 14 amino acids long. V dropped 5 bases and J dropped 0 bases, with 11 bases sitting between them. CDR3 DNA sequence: TGTGCCTGGGCCGACGGGGGTAGCAATCAGCCCCAGCATTTT. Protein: CAWADGGSNQPQHF. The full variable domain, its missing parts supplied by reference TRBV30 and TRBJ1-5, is SQTIHQWPATLVQPVGSPLSLECTVEGTSNPNLYWYRQAAGRGLQLLFYSVGIGQISSEVPQNLSASRPQDRQFILSSKKLLLSDSGFYLCAWADGGSNQPQHFGDGTRLSIL.

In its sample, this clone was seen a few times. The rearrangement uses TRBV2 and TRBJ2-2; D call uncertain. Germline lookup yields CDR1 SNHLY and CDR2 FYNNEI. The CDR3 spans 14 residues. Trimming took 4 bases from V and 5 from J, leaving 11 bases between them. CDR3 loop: CASSVGIGTGELFF. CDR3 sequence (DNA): TGTGCCAGCAGTGTGGGCATAGGGACCGGGGAGCTGTTTTTT.

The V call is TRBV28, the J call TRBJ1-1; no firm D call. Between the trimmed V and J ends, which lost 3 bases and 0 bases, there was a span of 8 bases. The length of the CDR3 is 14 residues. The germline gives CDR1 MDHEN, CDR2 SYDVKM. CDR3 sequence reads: CASSFGPMNTEAFF. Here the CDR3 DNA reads TGTGCCAGCAGTTTCGGACCGATGAACACTGAAGCTTTCTTT.

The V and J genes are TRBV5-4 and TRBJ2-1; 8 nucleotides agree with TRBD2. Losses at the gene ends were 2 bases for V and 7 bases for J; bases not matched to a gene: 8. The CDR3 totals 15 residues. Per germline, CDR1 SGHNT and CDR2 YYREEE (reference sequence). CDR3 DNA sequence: TGTGCCAGCAGCTTAGTTAGCGGGATGCTAAATGAGCAGTTCTTC. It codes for CASSLVSGMLNEQFF.

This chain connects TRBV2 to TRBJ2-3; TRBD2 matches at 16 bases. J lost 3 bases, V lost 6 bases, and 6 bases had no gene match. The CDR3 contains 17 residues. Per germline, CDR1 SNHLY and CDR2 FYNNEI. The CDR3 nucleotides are TGTGCCAGCAGCCCTGGGACTAGCGGGAGGGTGACAGATACGCAGTATTTT. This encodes CASSPGTSGRVTDTQYF.

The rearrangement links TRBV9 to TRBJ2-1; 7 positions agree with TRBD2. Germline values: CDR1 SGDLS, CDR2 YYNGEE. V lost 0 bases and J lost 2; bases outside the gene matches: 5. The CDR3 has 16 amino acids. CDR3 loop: CASSVGGGSTYNEQFF. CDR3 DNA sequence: TGTGCCAGCAGCGTAGGGGGCGGGAGTACCTACAATGAGCAGTTCTTC. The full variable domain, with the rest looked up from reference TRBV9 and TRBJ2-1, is DSGVTQTPKHLITATGQRVTLRCSPRSGDLSVYWYQQSLDQGLQFLIQYYNGEERAKGNILERFSAQQFPDLHSELNLSSLELGDSALYFCASSVGGGSTYNEQFFGPGTRLTVL.

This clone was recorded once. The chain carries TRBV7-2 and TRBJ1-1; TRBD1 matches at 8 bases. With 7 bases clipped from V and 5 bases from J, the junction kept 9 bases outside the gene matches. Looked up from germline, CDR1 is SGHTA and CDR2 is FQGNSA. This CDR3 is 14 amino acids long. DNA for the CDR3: TGTGCCAGCACGCTGGACAGGGCGCGGACTGAAGCTTTCTTT. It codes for CASTLDRARTEAFF.

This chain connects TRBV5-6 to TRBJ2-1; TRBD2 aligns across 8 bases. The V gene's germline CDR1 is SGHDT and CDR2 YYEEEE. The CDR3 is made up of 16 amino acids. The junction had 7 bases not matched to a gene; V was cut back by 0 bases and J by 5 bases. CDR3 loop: CASSLETGGQHNEQFF. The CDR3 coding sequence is TGTGCCAGCAGCTTGGAGACGGGGGGGCAACACAATGAGCAGTTCTTC.

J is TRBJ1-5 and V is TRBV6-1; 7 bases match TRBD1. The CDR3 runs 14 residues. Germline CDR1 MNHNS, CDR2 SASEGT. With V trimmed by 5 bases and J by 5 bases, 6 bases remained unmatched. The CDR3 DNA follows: TGTGCCAGCAGTCCTACAGGGGCTTATCAGCCCCAGCATTTT. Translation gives CASSPTGAYQPQHF.